This T cell receptor (beta chain) was documented in a study of post-analysis software for immune sequencing data. Study outcomes and limitations: Controls showed lower frequencies than patients for five TRBV segments, and TRBV5-6, TRBV5-1 and TRBV20-1 were among these.

CDR3 size: 14 residues. Unmatched junction bases numbered 5, after V lost 4 bases and J lost 12 bases. Per germline, CDR1 SNHLY and CDR2 FYNNEI. cDNA libraries for TCR beta contained unique molecular identifiers. Input amounts of 1 to 10 million T cells were used. These gave roughly 0.5 million cDNA molecules, so each molecule approximated one T cell. TCRdb re-derived calls from the PCR reads in MiXCR, one entry per CDR3 protein. The sample includes about 540,000 distinct CDR3 sequences, under 40% of them seen just once. Note on this clonotype: The antigen is not known.

The receptor comes from a girl aged 2-17 years with multiple sclerosis. The genes are TRBV2 and TRBJ2-5; TRBD2 agrees at 16 bases. Material: blood. The CDR3 sequence: CASSAGLAGGSKYF. CDR3 sequence (DNA): TGTGCCAGCAGTGCGGGACTAGCGGGGGGGTCCAAGTACTTC.